This T cell receptor beta chain was sequenced for a study of early T cells in non-severe SARS-CoV-2 infection. Study-level points and caveats: VDJdb matching favored anti-spike CD8 responses, missing private and CD4 specificities.

In its sample, this clonotype was seen many times. Its target is unknown. Germline loops: CDR1 SQVTM, CDR2 ANQGSEA. The CDR3 sequence is 13 residues long. Researchers tagged individual cDNA molecules with unique molecular identifiers. TCRdb re-derived calls from the 5' RACE reads in MiXCR, one entry per CDR3 protein. The sample includes around 57,000 distinct CDR3 sequences, around 10% seen only once; the top ten take approximately 10%. The receptor's source is an adult who was a healthcare worker with PCR-confirmed SARS-CoV-2 infection or an uninfected control (not recorded which). The chain couples TRBV29-1 to TRBJ2-5; D may correspond to TRBD1 or TRBD2 (7 bases each). The sample was whole blood. This CDR3 reads CTIQQGGRETQYF. The CDR3 DNA is TGCACGATCCAGCAGGGGGGGCGGGAGACCCAGTACTTC.